The present T cell receptor (beta chain) was sequenced within a study of a mutant IDH1 vaccine in newly diagnosed glioma. Turning to the study itself: Treated patients, approximately 60% male and approximately 38% female, averaged approximately 40 years of age. Study-level results: Among top peripheral T cell clonotypes, changes seemed unrelated to pseudoprogression.

Documented time point: baseline, week 1 (first vaccination visit). The treatment here: pre-vaccination baseline after standard-of-care therapy. Donor tumors were new WHO grade 3 or 4 IDH1-mutant, ATRX-lost astrocytomas. Turning to this clone: The antigen is unknown. Other DNA sequences in this sample translate to the same CDR3.

The assay was immunoSEQ multiplex PCR, and TCRdb's table has in-frame clones only and misses some. The table lists over 75,000 clones, about 90% of them singletons. The length of the CDR3 is 12 residues. V lost 6 bases and J 2 bases, leaving 7 bases between the germline ends. Germline CDR1 and CDR2: SNHLY and FYNNEI. The receptor was derived from a woman between 45 and 60 years old with glioma. The chain joins TRBV2 to TRBJ1-2; D unclear. Sequences were derived from PBMCs, sampled from a glioma patient treated with radiotherapy, temozolomide or both. The CDR3 loop reads CASSGRNYGYTF. Here the CDR3 DNA reads TGTGCCAGCAGCGGTCGGAACTATGGCTACACCTTC. The variable domain in full, with the rest retrieved from reference TRBV2 and TRBJ1-2, is EPEVTQTPSHQVTQMGQEVILRCVPISNHLYFYWYRQILGQKVEFLVSFYNNEISEKSEIFDDQFSVERPDGSNFTLKIRSTKLEDSAMYFCASSGRNYGYTFGSGTRLTVV.